This TCR beta chain was captured by sequencing in a study of blood T cell repertoires in COVID-19. Turning to the study itself: Sites in the United States, Italy and Spain provided acute and convalescent COVID-19 samples.

Libraries were prepared by immunoSEQ multiplex PCR; TCRdb keeps only in-frame clonotypes and omits some of them. Found here are about 32,000 clones, around 85% of them singletons; the top ten hold just over 5.5%. The specimen sequenced was peripheral blood. This receptor was identified in an elderly woman with active or convalescent COVID-19.

CDR3 DNA: TGCGCCAGCAGCTTACTTCCGGGACTACAAGAGACCCAGTACTTC. Its translation: CASSLLPGLQETQYF. The V call is TRBV5-1, the J call TRBJ2-5; 7 bases line up with TRBD2. Germline CDR1 is SGHRS and CDR2 is YFSETQ. CDR3 length: 15 amino acids. J was trimmed by 2 bases and V by 2 bases; bases with no gene match: 6. Full variable domain (missing parts from reference TRBV5-1 and TRBJ2-5): KAGVTQTPRYLIKTRGQQVTLSCSPISGHRSVSWYQQTPGQGLQFLFEYFSETQRNKGNFPGRFSGRQFSNSRSEMNVSTLELGDSALYLCASSLLPGLQETQYFGPGTRLLVL.